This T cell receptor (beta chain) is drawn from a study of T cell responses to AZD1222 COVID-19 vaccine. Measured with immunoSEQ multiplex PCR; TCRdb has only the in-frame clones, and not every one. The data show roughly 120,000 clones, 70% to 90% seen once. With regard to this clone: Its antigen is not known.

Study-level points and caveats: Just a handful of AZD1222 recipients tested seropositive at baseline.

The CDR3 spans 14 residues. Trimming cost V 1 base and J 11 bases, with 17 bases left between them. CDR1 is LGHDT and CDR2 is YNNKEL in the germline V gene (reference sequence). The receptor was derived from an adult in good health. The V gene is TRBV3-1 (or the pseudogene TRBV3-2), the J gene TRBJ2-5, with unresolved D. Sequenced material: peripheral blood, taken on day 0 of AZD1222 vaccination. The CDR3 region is CASSQATDGSRQYF. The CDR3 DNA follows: TGTGCCAGCAGCCAAGCTACCGATGGAAGTCGTCAGTACTTC.